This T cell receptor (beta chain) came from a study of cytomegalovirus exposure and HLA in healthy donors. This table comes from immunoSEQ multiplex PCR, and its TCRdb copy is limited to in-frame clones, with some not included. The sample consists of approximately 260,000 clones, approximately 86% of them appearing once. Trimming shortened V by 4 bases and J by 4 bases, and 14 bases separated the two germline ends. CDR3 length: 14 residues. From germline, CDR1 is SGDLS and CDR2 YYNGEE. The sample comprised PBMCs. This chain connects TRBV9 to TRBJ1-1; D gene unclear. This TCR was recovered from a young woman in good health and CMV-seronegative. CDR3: CASSPRLLPTEAFF. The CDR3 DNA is TGTGCCAGCAGCCCTCGACTGTTGCCCACTGAAGCTTTCTTT.